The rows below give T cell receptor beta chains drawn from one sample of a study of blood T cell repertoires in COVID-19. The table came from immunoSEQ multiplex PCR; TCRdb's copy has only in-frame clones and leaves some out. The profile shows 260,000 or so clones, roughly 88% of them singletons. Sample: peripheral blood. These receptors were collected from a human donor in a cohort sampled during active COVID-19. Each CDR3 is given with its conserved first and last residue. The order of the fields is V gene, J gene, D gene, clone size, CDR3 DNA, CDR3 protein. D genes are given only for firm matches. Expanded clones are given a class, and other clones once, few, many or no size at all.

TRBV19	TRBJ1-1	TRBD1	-	TGTGCCAGTAGCTTACAGGGGGACACTGAAGCTTTCTTT	CASSLQGDTEAFF
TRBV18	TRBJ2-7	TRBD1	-	TGTGCCAGCTCACCTCTGGACAGGGAGGTCTACGAGCAGTACTTC	CASSPLDREVYEQYF
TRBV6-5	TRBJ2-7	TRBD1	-	TGTGCCAGCAGTTACTCACAGGGGGGCCACGAGCAGTACTTC	CASSYSQGGHEQYF
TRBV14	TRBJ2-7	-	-	TGTGCCAGCAGCCAATCCCCTCCCCCGCTAGCCGCCGGGTACGAGCAGTACTTC	CASSQSPPPLAAGYEQYF
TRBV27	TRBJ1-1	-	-	TGTGCCAGCAGTTTATCTTCAGTTTACGAAGCTTTCTTT	CASSLSSVYEAFF
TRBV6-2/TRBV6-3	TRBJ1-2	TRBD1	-	TGTGCCAGCAGTTCAACGACAGGGAGCTATGGCTACACCTTC	CASSSTTGSYGYTF
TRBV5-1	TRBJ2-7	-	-	-	CASSQSVTGVAAGSTF
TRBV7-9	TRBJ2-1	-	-	TGTGCCAGCAGCCGACCGGGACTGGAAAACAATGAGCAGTTCTTC	CASSRPGLENNEQFF
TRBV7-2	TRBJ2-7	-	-	TGTGCCAGCAGCTTAACAGCTTCCTACGAGCAGTACTTC	CASSLTASYEQYF
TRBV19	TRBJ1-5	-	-	TGTGCCAGTAGTATAGCACTCCTCTATAGCAATCAGCCCCAGCATTTT	CASSIALLYSNQPQHF
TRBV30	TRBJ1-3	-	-	TGTGCCTGGAGAAACAGAGGGGGATTCTCTGGAAACACCATATATTTT	CAWRNRGGFSGNTIYF
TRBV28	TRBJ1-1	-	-	TGTGCCAGCAGTTTACCAACGCATAGAGGAGCTTTCTTT	CASSLPTHRGAFF
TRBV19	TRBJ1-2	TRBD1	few	TGTGCCAGTAGTTTTCAGACAGGGGCTAACTATGGCTACACCTTC	CASSFQTGANYGYTF
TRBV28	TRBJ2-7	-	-	TGTGCCATCAAAAGGGGATTGGCCTACGAGCAGTACTTC	CAIKRGLAYEQYF
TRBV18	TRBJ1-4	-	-	TGTGCCAGCTCCACAGTTTTAGAACCAATCCCAAAACTGTTTTTT	CASSTVLEPIPKLFF
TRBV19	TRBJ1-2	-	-	TGTGCCAGTAGTCCCGCGAGGGGCGGGGATGGCTACACCTTC	CASSPARGGDGYTF
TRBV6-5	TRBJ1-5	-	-	TGTGCCAGCAGTCAACAGGGAATGATCAATCAGCCCCAGCATTTT	CASSQQGMINQPQHF
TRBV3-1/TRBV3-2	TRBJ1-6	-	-	TGTGCCAGCAGATGGGGGGGAGTGAATTCACCCCTCCACTTT	CASRWGGVNSPLHF
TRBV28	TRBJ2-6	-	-	TGTGCCAGCAGCCCTCGTACAGGGAGATCCTCTGGGGCCAACGTCCTGACTTTC	CASSPRTGRSSGANVLTF
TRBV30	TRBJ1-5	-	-	TGTGCCTGGAGTGTACGGGATAATCAGCCCCAGCATTTT	CAWSVRDNQPQHF
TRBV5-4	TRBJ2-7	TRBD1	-	TGTGCCAGCAACCGGGACAGTTCCTACGAGCAGTACTTC	CASNRDSSYEQYF
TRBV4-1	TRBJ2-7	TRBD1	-	TGCGCCAGCAGCCAAGATCAGGGGGCGGCTGGCTACGAGCAGTACTTC	CASSQDQGAAGYEQYF
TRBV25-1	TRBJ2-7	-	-	TGTGCCAGCAGTCTAGGATACGAGCAGTACTTC	CASSLGYEQYF
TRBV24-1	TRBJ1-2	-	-	TGTGCCACCAGTGATAGGAGGACAGACTATGGCTACACCTTC	CATSDRRTDYGYTF
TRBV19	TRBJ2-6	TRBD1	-	TGTGCCAGTAGTAGGAGGACAGGGATTTACTCTGGGGCCAACGTCCTGACTTTC	CASSRRTGIYSGANVLTF
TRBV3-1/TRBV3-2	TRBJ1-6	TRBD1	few	TGTGCCAGCAGCCAAGCCGGGACAGGGCCCCATTCACCCCTCCACTTT	CASSQAGTGPHSPLHF
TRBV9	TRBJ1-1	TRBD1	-	TGTGCCAGCAGCGTAGGGGGACAGATCAACACTGAAGCTTTCTTT	CASSVGGQINTEAFF
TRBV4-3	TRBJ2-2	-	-	TGCGCCAGCAGTCTAGCGATGAACACCGGGGAGCTGTTTTTT	CASSLAMNTGELFF
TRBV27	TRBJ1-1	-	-	TGTGCCAGCAGGCTAGGGCGTGGCAGGGCCACTGAAGCTTTCTTT	CASRLGRGRATEAFF